What follows is one T cell receptor beta chain and its context. The CDR3 runs 16 residues. This specimen belongs to a study of OX40 agonist ivuxolimab in advanced cancers. Sequencing was performed with immunoSEQ multiplex PCR; in TCRdb, only in-frame clones are kept and a portion is missing. The repertoire holds roughly 46,000 clones, with more than 85% as singletons. Sequencing was performed on CD4+ or CD8+ T cells sorted from blood, taken in a trial of the OX40 agonist ivuxolimab. This rearrangement joins TRBV21-1 to TRBJ2-1; the table calls TRBD1, which could not be checked here. TRBV21-1 is a recognized pseudogene. The receptor comes from an adult with an advanced solid tumor such as melanoma, head and neck, liver or kidney cancer. The CDR3 DNA is TGTGCCAGCAGCAACTGGGGGCCAGGGGGTAGAAATGAGCAGTTCTTC. Its translation: CASSNWGPGGRNEQFF.